These T cell receptor beta chains were read from a single sample in a study of blood T cell repertoires in COVID-19. Some clones are missing from TCRdb's copy, which holds only in-frame ones; the method was immunoSEQ multiplex PCR. The table shows hundreds of thousands of clones, with around four fifths occurring only once. Input material: peripheral blood. The origin of the receptors is a man of 80 years or more with acute or convalescent COVID-19. CDR3s include the opening cysteine and the closing phenylalanine or tryptophan. The order of the fields is D gene, J gene, V gene, clone size, CDR3 DNA, CDR3 protein. The D gene is left open where the match is weak. A row's size may be missing; if present it is once, few, many or a size class.

NA TRBJ2-1 TRBV5-1 NA TGCGCCAGCGATGCCGGGACTCTTACTCGGACGAGAGAGCAGTTCTTC CASDAGTLTRTREQFF
TRBD2 TRBJ2-1 TRBV9 NA TGTGCCAGCAGCGCCGCCCTAGCGGGAGGGCTTAGTGAGCAGTTCTTC CASSAALAGGLSEQFF
NA TRBJ1-3 TRBV2 few TGTGCCAGCAGTGAATTACCGAGCTCTGGAAACACCATATATTTT CASSELPSSGNTIYF
NA TRBJ1-5 TRBV28 few TGTGCCAGCAGTAACAGTAATAGCAATCAGCCCCAGCATTTT CASSNSNSNQPQHF
TRBD1 TRBJ1-1 TRBV29-1 NA TGCAGCGTTGGACAGGGGAAGACTGAAGCTTTCTTT CSVGQGKTEAFF
NA TRBJ2-3 TRBV4-1 NA TGCGCCAGCAGCCAAGTCGACTGGAGAATCACAGATACGCAGTATTTT CASSQVDWRITDTQYF
NA TRBJ2-1 TRBV27 NA TGTGCCAGCAGTCCACAGGGGGGGTTGGACAATGAGCAGTTCTTC CASSPQGGLDNEQFF
TRBD1 TRBJ2-5 TRBV11-2 NA TGTGCCAGCAGCTTTGCAGGGGGCGGTCGGACCCAGTACTTC CASSFAGGGRTQYF
TRBD2 TRBJ2-5 TRBV5-1 NA TGCGCCAGCAGCTTGGCCGGGACTAGGACTAGAGAGACCCAGTACTTC CASSLAGTRTRETQYF
TRBD2 TRBJ2-5 TRBV5-1 NA TGCGCCAGCAGCTTGGCGACTAGCGGGGGAGGTGAGACCCAGTACTTC CASSLATSGGGETQYF
TRBD1 TRBJ2-7 TRBV4-1 NA TGCGCCAGCAGACACGGGCCGGGACAGGGAGGGGACGAGCAGTACTTC CASRHGPGQGGDEQYF
TRBD1 TRBJ2-2 TRBV3-1/TRBV3-2 NA TGTGCCAGCAGCCCTGGGACAGGGAGCGGGGAGCTGTTTTTT CASSPGTGSGELFF
TRBD1 TRBJ1-2 TRBV3-1/TRBV3-2 NA TGTGCCAGCAGCCTACAGGGGGCGCTGGGCTACACCTTC CASSLQGALGYTF
TRBD1 TRBJ1-2 TRBV3-1/TRBV3-2 once TGTGCCAGCAGCCCGACAGGGGAAAGGAGCTATGGCTACACCTTC CASSPTGERSYGYTF
NA TRBJ1-1 TRBV5-4 NA TGTGCCAGCAGCTTGGAGAGTGGGAACACTGAAGCTTTCTTT CASSLESGNTEAFF
TRBD1 TRBJ1-4 TRBV15 NA TGTGCCACCAGCAGAAACAGGGGGGATGAAAAACTGTTTTTT CATSRNRGDEKLFF
NA TRBJ2-2 TRBV28 once TGTGCCAGCAGTTTAGCCGGAGCTAGGCCGGTCGAGCTGTTTTTT CASSLAGARPVELFF
NA TRBJ2-1 TRBV20-1 NA TGCAGTGCGACCCAGGGGAATGAGCAGTTCTTC CSATQGNEQFF
TRBD1 TRBJ2-6 TRBV6-5 NA TGTGCCAGCCGCACAGGGGTAGCTGGGGCCAACGTCCTGACTTTC CASRTGVAGANVLTF
TRBD2 TRBJ2-2 TRBV3-1/TRBV3-2 NA TGTGCCAGCAGCCAAATACCCGGGACTAGCGGGAGGGCGGTCACCGGGGAGCTGTTTTTT CASSQIPGTSGRAVTGELFF